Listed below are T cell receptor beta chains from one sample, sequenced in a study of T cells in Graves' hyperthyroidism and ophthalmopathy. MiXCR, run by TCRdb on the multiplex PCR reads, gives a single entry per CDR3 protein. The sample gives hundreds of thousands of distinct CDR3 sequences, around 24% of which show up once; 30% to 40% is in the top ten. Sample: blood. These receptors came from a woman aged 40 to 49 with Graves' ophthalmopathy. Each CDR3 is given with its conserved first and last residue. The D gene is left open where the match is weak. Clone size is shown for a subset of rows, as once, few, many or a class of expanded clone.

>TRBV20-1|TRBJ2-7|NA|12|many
CSATGSSYEQYF
TGCAGTGCCACAGGGAGCTCCTACGAGCAGTACTTC
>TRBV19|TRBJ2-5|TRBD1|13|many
CASRDRLQETQYF
TGTGCCAGTAGGGACAGGCTCCAAGAGACCCAGTACTTC
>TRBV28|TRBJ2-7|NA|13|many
CASGSSNRYEQYF
TGTGCCAGTGGTTCCTCAAACCGTTACGAGCAGTACTTC
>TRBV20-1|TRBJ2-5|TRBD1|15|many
CSARDPQGARETQYF
TGCAGTGCTAGAGATCCCCAGGGGGCGCGGGAGACCCAGTACTTC
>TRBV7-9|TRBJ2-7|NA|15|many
CASSPQYAGDYEQYF
TGTGCCAGCAGCCCCCAATATGCAGGGGACTACGAGCAGTACTTC
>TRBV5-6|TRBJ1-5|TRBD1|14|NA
CASTHRGGNQPQHF
TGTGCCAGCACCCACAGGGGCGGGAATCAGCCCCAGCATTTT
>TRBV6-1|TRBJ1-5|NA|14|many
CASRRRQDNQPQHF
TGTGCCAGCAGGCGTCGACAGGACAATCAGCCCCAGCATTTT
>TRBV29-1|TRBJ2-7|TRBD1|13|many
CSVEDDRGGEQYF
TGCAGCGTTGAAGACGACAGGGGGGGGGAGCAGTACTTC
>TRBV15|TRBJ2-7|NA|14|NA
CATSSLYSKREQYF
TGTGCCACCAGCAGTCTTTATTCGAAGCGGGAGCAGTACTTC
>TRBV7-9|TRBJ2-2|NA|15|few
CASSLVGTDPGELFF
TGTGCCAGCAGCTTAGTGGGGACTGATCCCGGGGAGCTGTTTTTT
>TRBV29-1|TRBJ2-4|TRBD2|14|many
CSVDAAGGPDIQYF
TGCAGCGTTGATGCAGCGGGAGGGCCGGACATTCAGTACTTC
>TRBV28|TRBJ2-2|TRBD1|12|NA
CASSPDRGELFF
TGTGCCAGCAGCCCGGACAGGGGGGAGCTGTTTTTT
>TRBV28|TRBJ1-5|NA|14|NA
CASGDERAYQPQHF
TGTGCCAGCGGGGACGAGCGGGCTTATCAGCCCCAGCATTTT
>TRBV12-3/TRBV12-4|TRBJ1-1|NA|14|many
CASSLRTGPTEAFF
TGTGCCAGCAGCCTTCGAACAGGGCCCACTGAAGCTTTCTTT
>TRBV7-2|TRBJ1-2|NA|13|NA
CASSLRTDYGYTF
TGTGCCAGCAGCCTTCGGACAGACTATGGCTACACCTTC
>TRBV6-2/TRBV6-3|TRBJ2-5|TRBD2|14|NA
CASRTSGKVETQYF
TGTGCCAGCAGGACTAGCGGGAAAGTGGAGACCCAGTACTTC
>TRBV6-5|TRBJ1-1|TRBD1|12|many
CASSRQGTEAFF
TGTGCCAGCAGCCGACAGGGGACTGAAGCTTTCTTT
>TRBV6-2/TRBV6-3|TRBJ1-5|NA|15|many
CASSYPGGLNQPQHF
TGTGCCAGCAGTTACCCGGGGGGGCTCAATCAGCCCCAGCATTTT
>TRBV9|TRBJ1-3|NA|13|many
CASSVELGNTIYF
TGTGCCAGCAGCGTAGAGCTGGGAAACACCATATATTTT
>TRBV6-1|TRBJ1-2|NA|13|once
CASSESTDYGYTF
TGTGCCAGCAGTGAATCGACGGACTATGGCTACACCTTC